These 13 T cell receptor beta chains share one sample of origin, sequenced in a study of low-dose radiotherapy and immunotherapy resistance in tumors. TRAV- and TRBV-specific primers, spanning alpha and beta chains, primed first-strand cDNA. Both a constant-region primer and a V-primer adapter served to amplify TCRs across roughly 20 PCR cycles. In TCRdb, the reads were re-called with MiXCR into one record per CDR3 protein. Altogether 15,000 or so distinct CDR3 sequences are present, 40% to 60% being singletons, with the ten largest covering around 3.8%. These receptor sequences come from a human donor with advanced metastatic prostate, ovarian, gallbladder or colorectal cancer (not recorded which). This table probably holds off-target reads from a library built for another chain.

The chain recombines TRBV5-5 with TRBJ1-5; a weak D match, TRBD1 (6 bases). The germline gives CDR1 SGHKS, CDR2 YYEKEE (reference sequence). The V end lost 6 bases, the J end lost 0 bases, and 10 bases lay between the germline ends. This CDR3 is 14 amino acids long. As DNA, the CDR3 is TGTGCCAGCAAGGACAGCGATAGCAATCAGCCCCAGCATTTT. It specifies CASKDSDSNQPQHF.

This clonotype was picked up a small number of times. The chain uses TRBV18 and TRBJ2-3; no clear D. The DNA end is a closer match to TRBJ1-5, so the J assignment may be wrong. The germline V gene has CDR1 KGHSH and CDR2 LQKENI. This CDR3 is built from 11 residues. In DNA, the CDR3 is TGTGCCAGCTCACCTGGAGATACGCAGCATTTT. Its protein product is CASSPGDTQHF.

The chain is built from TRBV7-6 and TRBJ2-7; D unclear. Trimming removed 4 bases at V and 7 bases at J, with 11 bases between. CDR3 size: 12 residues. CDR1 is SGHVS and CDR2 is FNYEAQ in the germline V gene. CDR3 bases: TGTGCCAGCAGCTCCAGCAAGACAGAGCAGTACTTC. Translated, it gives CASSSSKTEQYF.

V usage is TRBV28 and J usage is TRBJ1-2; TRBD1 aligns across 10 bases. After removal of 3 bases from V and 7 bases from J, the junction contained 2 bases not matched to a gene. CDR1 and CDR2 (germline): MDHEN, SYDVKM. CDR3 length: 13 amino acids. This CDR3 is CASSFRDRGGYTF. CDR3 nucleotide sequence: TGTGCCAGCAGTTTCCGGGACAGGGGTGGCTACACCTTC.

The sample holds a few counts of this clonotype. V gene TRBV4-3 combines with J gene TRBJ1-1; D call uncertain. Germline lookup yields CDR1 LGHNA and CDR2 YSLEER. The CDR3 has 15 residues. V was shortened by 0 bases and J by 5 bases, with 13 bases between the two germline ends. The chain's CDR3 is CASSQERRRTTEAFF. The CDR3 DNA reads TGCGCCAGCAGCCAAGAGCGCCGACGAACAACTGAAGCTTTCTTT.

V and J are TRBV12-3 or TRBV12-4 and TRBJ2-2; 7 nucleotides align to TRBD2. V was pared by 4 bases and J by 2 bases, with 10 bases of the junction left unmatched. CDR3 size: 17 residues. Here the CDR3 DNA reads TGTGCCAGCAGTTCCCCCCTCCGGGGGGTAAACACCGGGGAGCTGTTTTTT. Encoded protein: CASSSPLRGVNTGELFF.

The chain joins TRBV3-1 to TRBJ2-5; D not resolved. The CDR3 consists of 13 residues. V lost 1 base to trimming and J lost 6 bases, with 9 bases between them. CDR1 is LGHDT, CDR2 YNNKEL, per germline (reference sequence). The CDR3 nucleotides read TGTGCCAGCAGCCAAGGATCAATGCAGACCCAGTACTTC. Translation: CASSQGSMQTQYF.

The genes are TRBV2 and TRBJ2-3, with 14 nucleotides matching TRBD2. Germline V gene data show CDR1 as SNHLY and CDR2 as FYNNEI. J lost 4 bases, V lost 3 bases, and 6 bases had no gene match. The CDR3 has 17 amino acids. The CDR3 nucleotides read TGTGCCAGCAGTGATCCACTGGGACTAGCGGGAGCAGATACGCAGTATTTT. Encoded protein: CASSDPLGLAGADTQYF.

The chain is built from TRBV5-1 and TRBJ2-2; D is unresolved. Trimming took off 0 bases at V and 0 bases at J, with 9 bases between the two ends. The CDR3 spans 16 residues. Germline assignment: CDR1 SGHRS and CDR2 YFSETQ. The CDR3 nucleotides read TGCGCCAGCAGCTTGGAGTCACCAGCGAACACCGGGGAGCTGTTTTTT. It translates to CASSLESPANTGELFF.

The chain couples TRBV5-1 to TRBJ1-4; D uncertain. The CDR3 spans 14 residues. Germline-derived CDR1 and CDR2 are SGHRS and YFSETQ. V lost 0 bases, J lost 8 bases, and 11 bases lay in between. The CDR3 reads CASSLVGAREKLFF. Here the CDR3 DNA reads TGCGCCAGCAGCTTGGTAGGCGCCAGGGAAAAACTGTTTTTT. Together with reference TRBV5-1 and TRBJ1-4, the CDR3 gives the full variable domain: KAGVTQTPRYLIKTRGQQVTLSCSPISGHRSVSWYQQTPGQGLQFLFEYFSETQRNKGNFPGRFSGRQFSNSRSEMNVSTLELGDSALYLCASSLVGAREKLFFGSGTQLSVL.

V gene TRBV5-4 combines with J gene TRBJ2-3, with 10 nucleotides matching TRBD2. The germline gives CDR1 SGHNT, CDR2 YYREEE (reference sequence). Losses at the gene ends were 5 bases for V and 4 bases for J; bases not matched to a gene: 7. The CDR3 is 15 residues long. CDR3: CASSFSGRDPDTQYF. The CDR3 DNA is TGTGCCAGCAGTTTCAGCGGGAGGGACCCAGATACGCAGTATTTT.

This clonotype was recorded a few times. V usage is TRBV28 and J usage is TRBJ2-2; TRBD1 is a possible D gene (6 bases). CDR3 size: 19 residues. The germline V and J ends were trimmed by 4 bases and 5 bases, with 26 bases remaining between them. CDR1 is MDHEN, CDR2 SYDVKM, per germline. In DNA, the CDR3 is TGTGCCAGCAGTTCGTCAGCGTTAATCTCCACAGGGCTTACCGGGGAGCTGTTTTTT. As protein: CASSSSALISTGLTGELFF.

V usage is TRBV6-6 and J usage is TRBJ2-3; D remains unclear. This CDR3 contains 13 residues. V lost 5 bases and J lost 3, with 9 bases in between. The germline V gene has CDR1 MNHNY and CDR2 SVGAGI (reference sequence). The CDR3 DNA reads as TGTGCCAGCAGTGATACGCGGACAGATACGCAGTATTTT. It codes for CASSDTRTDTQYF.